Listed below are T cell receptor beta chains from one sample, sequenced in a study of shared clonotypes between healthy human individuals. Repertoires were generated with immunoSEQ multiplex PCR, while TCRdb's copy carries only in-frame clones and drops some. Among 1.5 million to 2.5 million clones listed, approximately 94% were seen once. Sequencing was done on a sample of naive CD8+ T cells sorted from blood. The receptor set was obtained from a man younger than 35 in good health. Both conserved end residues are part of each CDR3.

j_call v_call cdr3_aa
TRBJ2-5 TRBV10-2 CASSESQLGQETQYF
TRBJ2-7 TRBV5-6 CASSLAIPSGTNEQYF
TRBJ2-3 TRBV9 CASSDFLAGGGTDTQYF
TRBJ2-7 TRBV27 CASSPSEGAVSYEQYF
TRBJ2-7 TRBV29-1 CSVESGETYEQYF
TRBJ1-2 TRBV19 CASSWGFNYGYTF
TRBJ2-7 TRBV5-1 CASSQDLRGYEQYF
TRBJ2-7 TRBV4-1 CASSQGAGPRYEQYF
TRBJ1-1 TRBV6-1 CANGGHLNTEAFF
TRBJ1-5 TRBV19 CASSIGGYSNQPQHF
TRBJ2-7 TRBV14 CASSQGTGSSIYEQYF
TRBJ1-1 TRBV6-5 CASSYRWPNTEAFF
TRBJ2-7 TRBV11-2 CASSSWERGTQGIYEQYF
TRBJ1-1 TRBV27 CASSYQTGNTEAFF
TRBJ1-5 TRBV4-1 CASSPLNGEQPQHF
TRBJ1-1 TRBV13 CASSLIGNTEAFF
TRBJ2-5 TRBV27 CASGDLGVETQYF
TRBJ2-1 TRBV7-3 CASSLSGGYAFNEQFF
TRBJ1-1 TRBV28 CASSPQGLTEAFF
TRBJ2-1 TRBV7-9 CASSPTLAPSYNEQFF
TRBJ2-7 TRBV6-1 CASSEIGGMSYEQYF
TRBJ2-1 TRBV7-8 CASSPTGGAYNEQFF
TRBJ2-7 TRBV2 CAAVPQMKLYEQYF
TRBJ2-7 TRBV11-3 CASSLDPGLAGTYEQYF
- TRBV27 CASSFAGQSYEQYF
TRBJ1-2 TRBV4-1 CASSQGGAQGNYGYTF
TRBJ1-1 TRBV28 CASSLLEAAEAFF
TRBJ2-2 TRBV5-4 CASSTPDREELFF